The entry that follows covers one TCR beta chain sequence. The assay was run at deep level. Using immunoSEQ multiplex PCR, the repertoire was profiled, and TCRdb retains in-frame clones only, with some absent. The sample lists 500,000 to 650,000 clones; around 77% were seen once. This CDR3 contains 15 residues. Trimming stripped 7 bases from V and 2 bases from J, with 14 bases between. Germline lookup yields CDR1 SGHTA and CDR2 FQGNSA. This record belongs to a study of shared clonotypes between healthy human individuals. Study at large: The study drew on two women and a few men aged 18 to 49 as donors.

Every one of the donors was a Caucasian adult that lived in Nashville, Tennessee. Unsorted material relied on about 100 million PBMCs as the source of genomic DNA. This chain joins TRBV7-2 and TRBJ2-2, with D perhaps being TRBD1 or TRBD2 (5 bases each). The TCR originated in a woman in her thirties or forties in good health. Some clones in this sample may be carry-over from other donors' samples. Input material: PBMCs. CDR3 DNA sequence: TGTGCCAGCACCCGACCGAGGGGAAACACCGGGGAGCTGTTTTTT. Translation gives CASTRPRGNTGELFF.